This T cell receptor (beta chain) was captured in a study of blood T cell repertoires in COVID-19. Study summary: From the United States, Italy and Spain came samples of acute and convalescent COVID-19. From T cells, B-cell-depleted T cells, or PBMCs came the material, which was cDNA or gDNA.

In the original processing: Estimation of nucleated cell counts was performed using reference gene primer amplification. Generated by immunoSEQ multiplex PCR, the TCRdb table keeps only in-frame clones and is missing some. The DNA gave D and trimming, while V, J and clone size come from that table. The sample holds a few hundred thousand clones, roughly 90% seen once. CDR3 size: 15 residues. V lost 10 bases to trimming and J lost 6 bases; unmatched junction nucleotides: 10. Germline CDR1 is SGDLS and CDR2 is YYNGEE. This rearrangement joins TRBV9 to TRBJ2-2; 12 bases are a match to TRBD2. The sequencing sample was made of peripheral blood. The clonotype was recovered from a woman aged 45 to 65 with acute or convalescent COVID-19. The CDR3 spells CASSVTSGSSGELFF. The CDR3 region has the DNA TGTGCCTCTTCCGTGACTAGCGGGAGTTCCGGGGAGCTGTTTTTT. Looking up the rest from reference TRBV9 and TRBJ2-2 gives the full variable domain: DSGVTQTPKHLITATGQRVTLRCSPRSGDLSVYWYQQSLDQGLQFLIQYYNGEERAKGNILERFSAQQFPDLHSELNLSSLELGDSALYFCASSVTSGSSGELFFGEGSRLTVL.